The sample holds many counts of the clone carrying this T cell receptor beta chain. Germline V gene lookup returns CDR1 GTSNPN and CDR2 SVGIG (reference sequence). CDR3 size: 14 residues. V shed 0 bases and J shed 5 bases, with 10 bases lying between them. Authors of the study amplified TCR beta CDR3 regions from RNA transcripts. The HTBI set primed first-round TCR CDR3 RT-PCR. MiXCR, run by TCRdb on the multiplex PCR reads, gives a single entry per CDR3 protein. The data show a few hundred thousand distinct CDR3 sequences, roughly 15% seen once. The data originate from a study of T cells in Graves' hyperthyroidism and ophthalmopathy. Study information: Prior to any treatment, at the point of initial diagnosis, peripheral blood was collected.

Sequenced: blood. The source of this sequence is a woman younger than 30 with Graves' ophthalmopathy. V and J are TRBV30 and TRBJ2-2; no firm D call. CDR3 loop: CAWSVLWGTGELFF. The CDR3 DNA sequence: TGTGCCTGGAGTGTTTTATGGGGAACCGGGGAGCTGTTTTTT.